The T cell receptor (beta chain) under discussion was sequenced for a study of shared clonotypes between healthy human individuals. Study-wide points: Investigators expected sequencing depth to affect clonotype sharing among donors. Naive CD4 clonotypes overlapped across a few donors at around 4.7%.

CDR3 size: 15 residues. Losses at the gene ends were 5 bases for V and 8 bases for J; bases not matched to a gene: 10. Germline V lookup: CDR1 SGHVS, CDR2 FNYEAQ. Naive CD8 isolation took CD45RO-negative cells positively selected for CCR7 and excluded terminally differentiated effector memory CD45RA+ cells. The authors distributed each subset's genomic DNA evenly over several immunoSEQ plates. For sorted subsets, about 0.2 ug DNA per replicate equaled roughly 30,000 T cell genomes. Sequenced by immunoSEQ multiplex PCR; TCRdb stores in-frame clones only, minus some. The data contain more than 550,000 clones, about 90% of them singletons. As concerns this clone: No antigen is known for it.

The material sequenced was naive CD8+ T cells sorted from blood. The source of this sequence is a man aged 25 to 40 in good health. V usage is TRBV7-6 and J usage is TRBJ2-7; 12 positions agree with TRBD2. The CDR3 is CASSPTSGSDTKQYF. The CDR3, as DNA: TGTGCCAGCAGCCCGACTAGCGGGAGCGATACCAAGCAGTACTTC.